The 20 T cell receptor beta chains given below trace back to one sample, sequenced in a study of T cells in Graves' hyperthyroidism and ophthalmopathy. Amplified regions were TCR beta CDR3 sequences from RNA transcripts. A first-round RT-PCR of the TCR CDR3 used the HTBI primer set. TCRdb recomputed calls from the multiplex PCR reads with MiXCR, one row per CDR3 protein. The sample carries hundreds of thousands of distinct CDR3 sequences, 40% to 55% recorded once. Sequencing used peripheral blood or thyroid tissue (not recorded which). The receptors derive from a young woman with Graves' hyperthyroidism.

V is TRBV12-5 and J is TRBJ1-5; D is uncertain. The CDR3 is made up of 13 amino acids. Per the germline V gene, CDR1 is LGHNT and CDR2 is FRNRAP. Trimming shortened V by 0 bases and J by 4 bases, and 4 bases separated the two germline ends. The CDR3 DNA reads as TGTGCTAGTGGTTTGGTCCGTAATCAGCCCCAGCATTTT. This gives the protein CASGLVRNQPQHF.

This clonotype was recorded many times. The chain couples TRBV29-1 to TRBJ1-2; D not resolved. The CDR3 length is 12 residues. Germline V gene data show CDR1 as SQVTM and CDR2 as ANQGSEA. Trimming pared 6 bases from V and 3 bases from J, leaving 11 bases between. The CDR3: CSVASTDYGYTF. The CDR3 DNA is TGCAGCGTCGCTTCTACTGACTATGGCTACACCTTC. The whole variable domain, remainder taken from reference TRBV29-1 and TRBJ1-2, is SAVISQKPSRDICQRGTSLTIQCQVDSQVTMMFWYRQQPGQSLTLIATANQGSEATYESGFVIDKFPISRPNLTFSTLTVSNMSPEDSSIYLCSVASTDYGYTFGSGTRLTVV.

The J gene is TRBJ1-1, the V gene TRBV29-1; 11 nucleotides match TRBD1. Germline V gene data show CDR1 as SQVTM and CDR2 as ANQGSEA. The length of the CDR3 is 13 residues. J was trimmed by 4 bases and V by 5 bases; bases with no gene match: 3. The CDR3 spells CSVKDRGPTEAFF. The CDR3 DNA is TGCAGCGTTAAGGACAGGGGGCCCACTGAAGCTTTCTTT.

This rearrangement joins TRBV24-1 to TRBJ1-2; a weak D match, TRBD1 (6 bases). The germline V gene has CDR1 KGHDR and CDR2 SFDVKD. CDR3 size: 14 residues. Deletions cut 1 base from V and 7 bases from J, with 12 bases between. CDR3 coding DNA: TGTGCCACCAGTGATTTTGGGGGCGCCGGTGGCTACACCTTC. Translating gives CATSDFGGAGGYTF.

In its sample, this clonotype was seen a few times. J is TRBJ2-5 and V is TRBV4-2; TRBD1 is a possible D gene (7 bases). The V and J ends lost 0 bases and 0 bases respectively, with 11 bases between them. The V gene's germline CDR1 is LGHNA and CDR2 YNFKEQ. The CDR3 totals 16 residues. DNA for the CDR3: TGTGCCAGCAGCCAAGATGCGGGACAGCACCAAGAGACCCAGTACTTC. This codes for CASSQDAGQHQETQYF.

This chain links TRBV2 with TRBJ2-7, with TRBD2 matching 12 bases. Germline values: CDR1 SNHLY, CDR2 FYNNEI. CDR3 length: 12 residues. V was clipped by 6 bases and J by 13 bases; unmatched bases: 7. The chain's CDR3 is CASRTTSGSYYF. CDR3 nucleotides: TGTGCCAGCAGGACGACTAGCGGGAGCTATTACTTC.

In its sample, this clonotype was seen a few times. CDR3 coding DNA: TGCGCCAGCAGCCCGGGTGGGACGACGAACACTGAAGCTTTCTTT. Translating it yields CASSPGGTTNTEAFF. The chain is built from TRBV5-1 and TRBJ1-1; a possible D gene is TRBD1 (5 bases). CDR3 size: 15 residues. The V and J ends lost 4 bases and 1 base respectively, with 14 bases between them. CDR1 is SGHRS and CDR2 is YFSETQ in the germline V gene.

This clonotype was counted at least ten times. The DNA for the CDR3 is TGCGCCAGCAACCGACTAGCGGGAGGCTCCTACGAGCAGTACTTC. Residues: CASNRLAGGSYEQYF. This rearrangement joins TRBV10-2 to TRBJ2-7; 13 bases fit TRBD2. This CDR3 comprises 15 residues. The V gene's germline CDR1 is WSHSY and CDR2 SAAADI. The ends lost 7 bases at V and 0 bases at J; junction bases unmatched: 3.

V usage is TRBV7-2 and J usage is TRBJ1-5, with 10 bases identical to TRBD1. Germline CDR1 reads SGHTA; CDR2 reads FQGNSA. Unmatched junction bases numbered 13, after V lost 1 base and J lost 7 bases. The CDR3 has 18 residues. The CDR3 DNA follows: TGTGCCAGCAGCTTAGAGGGGCCTGCGACAGGGGGCTTACAGCCCCAGCATTTT. Its protein is CASSLEGPATGGLQPQHF.

The rearrangement links TRBV7-4 to TRBJ2-5; D is perhaps TRBD1 (6 bases). The CDR3 consists of 14 residues. The V gene's germline CDR1 is SGHVT and CDR2 SQSDAQ. Trimming removed 6 bases from V and 5 bases from J, with 16 bases in between. CDR3: CASRDPGDGETQYF. CDR3 nucleotide sequence: TGTGCCAGCAGAGATCCAGGGGATGGGGAGACCCAGTACTTC.

This clonotype was observed a few times. This chain joins TRBV20-1 and TRBJ2-7; D is possibly TRBD1 (6 bases). The V end was cut by 6 bases, the J end by 3 bases, with 15 bases between. Germline CDR1 reads DFQATT; CDR2 reads SNEGSKA (reference sequence). The CDR3 extends over 13 amino acids. The DNA for the CDR3 is TGCAGTGCAACGGGTGGGGGCAGCTACGAGCAGTACTTC. It translates to CSATGGGSYEQYF.

The chain has TRBV4-1 and TRBJ2-7; 10 nucleotides agree with TRBD1. The CDR3 has 15 amino acids. CDR1 MGHRA and CDR2 YSYEKL come from the germline V gene. Germline trimming cut 3 bases from V and 4 bases from J; bases unmatched to any gene: 6. The CDR3 loop reads CASSHPGQGMYEQYF. In nucleotides, the CDR3 is TGCGCCAGCAGCCACCCGGGACAGGGGATGTACGAGCAGTACTTC.

The CDR3, as DNA: TGTGCCAGCAGTGAATATCGAGACAGGGGCAATTCACCCCTCCACTTT. This codes for CASSEYRDRGNSPLHF. The V gene is TRBV25-1, the J gene TRBJ1-6; the match to TRBD1 covers 8 bases. In germline, CDR1 is MGHDK, CDR2 SYGVNS. This CDR3 has 16 amino acids. V was pared by 0 bases and J by 7 bases, with 5 bases of the junction left unmatched.

In the case of this clonotype: At one boundary the junction diverges from the germline segment, which might be a read error. The V gene is TRBV7-2, the J gene TRBJ1-5; 10 bases line up with TRBD1. Germline loops: CDR1 SGHTA, CDR2 FQGNSA. The CDR3 spans 18 residues. The CDR3 nucleotides are TGCGCCAGCAGCCGCTTTTCTGGCGGGACAGGGGGCAATCAGCCCCAGCATTTT. It specifies CASSRFSGGTGGNQPQHF.

The V gene is TRBV7-9, the J gene TRBJ1-4; 8 positions match TRBD1. This CDR3 contains 15 residues. The trim removed 5 bases at V and 6 bases at J, leaving 8 bases unmatched. CDR1 SEHNR and CDR2 FQNEAQ come from the germline V gene (reference sequence). As DNA, the CDR3 is TGTGCCAGCAGCCATACCTGGACAGGGCATGAAAAACTGTTTTTT. Its translation is CASSHTWTGHEKLFF. The full variable domain, with the rest looked up from reference TRBV7-9 and TRBJ1-4, is DTGVSQNPRHKITKRGQNVTFRCDPISEHNRLYWYRQTLGQGPEFLTYFQNEAQLEKSRLLSDRFSAERPKGSFSTLEIQRTEQGDSAMYLCASSHTWTGHEKLFFGSGTQLSVL.

This rearrangement joins TRBV7-9 to TRBJ1-1; 8 nucleotides agree with TRBD1. After removal of 6 bases from V and 3 bases from J, the junction contained 12 bases not matched to a gene. This CDR3 region has 16 residues. CDR1 SEHNR and CDR2 FQNEAQ come from the germline V gene (reference sequence). The CDR3 coding sequence is TGTGCCAGCAGTGACCAGACAGGGGCCGGGGACACTGAAGCTTTCTTT. It translates to CASSDQTGAGDTEAFF.

This clonotype was recorded many times. The chain uses TRBV7-9 and TRBJ1-2, with 12 bases lining up with TRBD1. The CDR3 contains 15 residues. Germline values: CDR1 SEHNR, CDR2 FQNEAQ (reference sequence). Trimming took 9 bases from V and 8 from J; bases not matched to a gene: 13. The CDR3 here is CASGVTGQGAGGYTF. The CDR3, as DNA: TGTGCCAGTGGAGTCACGGGACAGGGGGCAGGAGGCTACACCTTC.

The chain links TRBV7-9 to TRBJ1-2; possible D gene TRBD1, 6 bases. Germline values: CDR1 SEHNR, CDR2 FQNEAQ (reference sequence). The V and J ends lost 6 bases and 1 base respectively, with 15 bases between them. The CDR3 loop spans 15 amino acids. CDR3 region: CASSRQDSLNYGYTF. For the CDR3, the DNA is TGTGCCAGCAGTCGACAGGACAGCCTTAACTATGGCTACACCTTC.

The chain has TRBV10-3 and TRBJ1-6; the D gene is possibly TRBD1 (6 bases). V dropped 6 bases and J dropped 10 bases, with 25 bases sitting between them. The CDR3 covers 17 residues. CDR1 is ENHRY, CDR2 SYGVKD, per germline. The CDR3 here is CAISAGWAGVIGSPLHF. Written as DNA, the CDR3 is TGTGCCATCAGCGCGGGGTGGGCAGGGGTTATAGGCTCACCCCTCCACTTT.

On this clonotype itself: A much larger clone lies a single base off, so this may be a read error. This CDR3 is CASSLFCEQYF. CDR3 nucleotides: TGTGCCAGCAGCTTATTCTGCGAGCAGTACTTC. This chain uses TRBV7-9 with TRBJ2-7; D not resolved. Per the germline V gene, CDR1 is SEHNR and CDR2 is FQNEAQ (reference sequence). CDR3 length equals 11 residues. The germline V and J ends were trimmed by 2 bases and 6 bases, with 5 bases remaining between them.